Below are 23 T cell receptor beta chains sequenced from a single sample in a study of shared clonotypes between healthy human individuals. The protocol was immunoSEQ multiplex PCR, while the TCRdb copy is restricted to in-frame clones and leaves out a portion. The profile shows 1.5 million to 1.9 million clones, around 98% of them singletons. The sample consisted of naive CD4+ T cells sorted from blood. Subset meaning: CD45RA+ positively selected. The receptors here all came from a man aged 30 to 45 in good health.

The chain couples TRBV28 to TRBJ2-7; unclear D gene. V was trimmed by 5 bases and J by 0 bases, leaving 5 bases between them. The CDR3 covers 12 residues. CDR1 and CDR2 (germline): MDHEN, SYDVKM. As DNA, the CDR3 is TGTGCCAGCAGTGTCATCTCCTACGAGCAGTACTTC. As protein: CASSVISYEQYF.

In the case of this clone: The sample carries other DNA sequences with the same CDR3. This sequence joins TRBV5-1 and TRBJ2-3, with 13 bases identical to TRBD2. J lost 3 bases, V lost 3 bases, and 4 bases had no gene match. The CDR3 has 16 amino acids. Germline values: CDR1 SGHRS, CDR2 YFSETQ. The CDR3 nucleotides read TGCGCCAGCAGCTCGGGACTAGCGGGACCGACAGATACGCAGTATTTT. Its translation: CASSSGLAGPTDTQYF.

The chain links TRBV19 to TRBJ1-5, with D perhaps TRBD1 (6 bases). Trimming took 7 bases from V and 5 from J, leaving 12 bases between them. This CDR3 has 13 amino acids. Per germline, CDR1 LNHDA and CDR2 SQIVND (reference sequence). The CDR3 DNA sequence: TGTGCCAGTAAGGGGGACGCCTATCAGCCCCAGCATTTT. Encoded protein: CASKGDAYQPQHF.

The chain joins TRBV7-9 to TRBJ2-1; 7 bases agree with TRBD1. CDR1 SEHNR and CDR2 FQNEAQ come from the germline V gene (reference sequence). J was trimmed by 4 bases and V by 2 bases; bases with no gene match: 11. The CDR3 length is 17 residues. Here the CDR3 DNA reads TGTGCCAGCAGCTTAATCCGAGAGGGACAGTTTTACAATGAGCAGTTCTTC. Translation: CASSLIREGQFYNEQFF.

The V gene is TRBV11-2, the J gene TRBJ2-7; 9 positions agree with TRBD2. V was clipped by 0 bases and J by 2 bases; unmatched bases: 14. The CDR3 is made up of 19 amino acids. CDR1 is SGHAT, CDR2 FQNNGV, per germline. CDR3 DNA sequence: TGTGCCAGCAGCTTAGATCGGCGGGGGGGGAGCAACCCTACCTACGAGCAGTACTTC. This translates into CASSLDRRGGSNPTYEQYF.

Written as DNA, the CDR3 is TGTGCCAGCAGTGACTCGACCTACCGGCGCCGGGACCGGCCCTACAATGAGCAGTTCTTC. Translated, it gives CASSDSTYRRRDRPYNEQFF. This rearrangement joins TRBV6-4 to TRBJ2-1; D may be TRBD1 or TRBD2 (5 bases each). The V end was cut by 0 bases, the J end by 2 bases, with 23 bases between. Germline CDR1 MRHNA, CDR2 SNTAGT. The CDR3 extends over 20 amino acids.

The CDR3 DNA reads TGTGCCAGCTCACCTACTAGCGGGGGGATCCAAGAGACCCAGTACTTC. This gives the protein CASSPTSGGIQETQYF. This sequence joins TRBV18 and TRBJ2-5; TRBD2 agrees at 12 bases. With 3 bases clipped from V and 1 base from J, the junction kept 3 bases outside the gene matches. CDR1 KGHSH and CDR2 LQKENI come from the germline V gene. The length of the CDR3 is 16 residues.

CDR3 loop: CASSVDNYEQYF. DNA for the CDR3: TGTGCCAGCAGTGTGGACAACTACGAGCAGTACTTC. The chain recombines TRBV2 with TRBJ2-7; D may be TRBD1 (5 bases). The CDR3 contains 12 residues. Per germline, CDR1 SNHLY and CDR2 FYNNEI. With 4 bases removed from V and 3 bases from J, the gap between germline ends came to 7 bases.

The V call is TRBV28, the J call TRBJ2-7; D unclear. The CDR3 length is 15 residues. Trimming removed 3 bases from V and 2 bases from J, with 14 bases in between. Germline loops: CDR1 MDHEN, CDR2 SYDVKM. The CDR3: CASSFIGSPTYEQYF. CDR3 nucleotide sequence: TGTGCCAGCAGTTTCATAGGTAGCCCAACCTACGAGCAGTACTTC.

The J gene is TRBJ1-5, the V gene TRBV19; no clear D gene. CDR3 length: 13 amino acids. In germline, CDR1 is LNHDA, CDR2 SQIVND (reference sequence). V lost 6 bases, J lost 7 bases, and 13 bases lay in between. The CDR3 protein is CASRVEGSQPQHF. The CDR3 coding sequence is TGTGCCAGTAGGGTTGAAGGGTCCCAGCCCCAGCATTTT.

Of note for this clone: The junction does not match germline at one end; this may be a read error. The rearrangement links TRBV5-4 to TRBJ2-7, with TRBD2 matching over 10 bases. CDR1 and CDR2 (germline): SGHNT, YYREEE (reference sequence). The CDR3 runs to 17 residues. CDR3: CASSQVPIAGGSHEQYF. In nucleotides, the CDR3 is TGCGCCAGCAGCCAAGTCCCGATAGCGGGAGGATCCCACGAGCAGTACTTC.

This clone was recorded once. The same CDR3 can be traced to other DNA sequences in this sample. The chain couples TRBV6-6 to TRBJ2-2; D is ambiguous. CDR3 length equals 11 residues. V gave up 3 bases and J gave up 7 bases, with 3 bases separating them. Germline V gene data show CDR1 as MNHNY and CDR2 as SVGAGI (reference sequence). The CDR3 loop reads CASSYGGELFF. CDR3 nucleotide sequence: TGTGCCAGCAGTTATGGCGGGGAGCTGTTTTTT.

This clone was seen only a few times. The same CDR3 arises from other DNA sequences in this sample as well. V usage is TRBV9 and J usage is TRBJ2-2; D is unresolved. The CDR3 loop spans 13 amino acids. The germline V gene encodes CDR1 SGDLS and CDR2 YYNGEE. Trimming removed 0 bases from V and 3 bases from J, with 3 bases in between. This CDR3 reads CASSVDHTGELFF. CDR3 nucleotide sequence: TGTGCCAGCAGCGTAGATCACACCGGGGAGCTGTTTTTT. The full variable domain, its missing parts supplied by reference TRBV9 and TRBJ2-2, is DSGVTQTPKHLITATGQRVTLRCSPRSGDLSVYWYQQSLDQGLQFLIQYYNGEERAKGNILERFSAQQFPDLHSELNLSSLELGDSALYFCASSVDHTGELFFGEGSRLTVL.

The chain is built from TRBV11-2 and TRBJ1-4; 9 bases map to TRBD1. The trim removed 1 base at V and 7 bases at J, leaving 1 base unmatched. The CDR3 runs to 14 residues. Germline CDR1 is SGHAT and CDR2 is FQNNGV. The CDR3 DNA reads as TGTGCCAGCAGCTTAGTGGGACAGGGTGAAAAACTGTTTTTT. Residues: CASSLVGQGEKLFF.

This chain joins TRBV11-2 and TRBJ1-2; TRBD1 agrees at 7 bases. The CDR3 runs to 16 residues. The germline V gene has CDR1 SGHAT and CDR2 FQNNGV. V shed 6 bases, J shed 4 bases, and the junction held 14 bases outside the gene matches. CDR3 coding DNA: TGTGCCAGCAGTCGCCTCCCGGGACAGTCTTTCTATGGCTACACCTTC. This translates into CASSRLPGQSFYGYTF.

V gene TRBV27 combines with J gene TRBJ1-1; maybe TRBD1 (5 bases). V dropped 0 bases and J dropped 9 bases, with 35 bases sitting between them. The CDR3 sequence is 21 residues long. Germline lookup yields CDR1 MNHEY and CDR2 SMNVEV (reference sequence). The chain's CDR3 is CASSLSRALRGEGQMFSQAFF. CDR3 nucleotide sequence: TGTGCCAGCAGTTTATCGAGGGCTCTTAGAGGGGAGGGGCAAATGTTTTCTCAAGCTTTCTTT.

The rearrangement joins TRBV7-8 to TRBJ2-2, with 7 bases that match TRBD1. The germline gives CDR1 SGHVS, CDR2 FQNEAQ. This CDR3 comprises 14 residues. The ends lost 3 bases at V and 7 bases at J; junction bases unmatched: 5. CDR3 coding DNA: TGTGCCAGCAGCTTCCTCGACAGGGTCGGGGAGCTGTTTTTT. It is translated as CASSFLDRVGELFF.

The chain combines TRBV9 with TRBJ2-1; D is unclear. V shed 4 bases and J shed 8 bases, with 16 bases lying between them. The CDR3 is made up of 14 amino acids. Germline V gives CDR1 SGDLS, CDR2 YYNGEE. The DNA of the CDR3 is TGTGCCAGCAGCTCCCTATCGCCAAGAGATGAGCAGTTCTTC. Protein product: CASSSLSPRDEQFF.

The V and J genes are TRBV4-3 and TRBJ2-1; D is possibly TRBD1 or TRBD2 (7 bases each). This CDR3 is 17 amino acids long. In germline, CDR1 is LGHNA, CDR2 YSLEER. V was trimmed by 1 base and J by 8 bases, leaving 21 bases between them. CDR3 sequence: CASSQGQGEGLRDEQFF. The CDR3 DNA reads TGCGCCAGCAGCCAAGGGCAGGGGGAGGGCCTCAGGGATGAGCAGTTCTTC.

The V and J genes are TRBV28 and TRBJ2-7; D possibly uses TRBD1 or TRBD2 (5 bases each). Germline V gene sequence: CDR1 MDHEN, CDR2 SYDVKM. V lost 3 bases, J lost 3 bases, and 18 bases lay in between. This CDR3 contains 16 residues. This chain's CDR3 is CASSLSAGRAIYEQYF. For the CDR3, the DNA is TGTGCCAGCAGTTTGTCTGCAGGGCGGGCTATCTACGAGCAGTACTTC.

This clone was detected once. The CDR3 DNA reads as TGTGCCAGCAGTCCCCGACAGGGGGTAAACTCCTACGAGCAGTACTTC. It is translated as CASSPRQGVNSYEQYF. This sequence joins TRBV27 and TRBJ2-7; 9 positions match TRBD1. V lost 5 bases and J lost 0; bases outside the gene matches: 8. In germline, CDR1 is MNHEY, CDR2 SMNVEV (reference sequence). The CDR3 length is 16 residues.

The rearrangement links TRBV29-1 to TRBJ1-1; 8 bases map to TRBD1. Germline CDR1 is SQVTM and CDR2 is ANQGSEA. This CDR3 is built from 16 residues. Trimming at V came to 4 bases and at J to 5 bases, leaving 15 bases not matched to a gene. The DNA of the CDR3 is TGCAGCGTTGGGTTTAGGTTGCAGGGGGCAGTTACTGAAGCTTTCTTT. As protein: CSVGFRLQGAVTEAFF.

The V and J genes are TRBV6-1 and TRBJ2-5; the match to TRBD2 covers 9 bases. J gave up 1 base and V 6 bases, and 6 bases lay outside the gene matches. The germline CDR1 and CDR2 sequences are MNHNS and SASEGT. CDR3 size: 15 residues. The chain's CDR3 is CASSTKTSGQETQYF. The CDR3 nucleotides read TGTGCCAGCAGCACTAAGACTAGCGGCCAAGAGACCCAGTACTTC.